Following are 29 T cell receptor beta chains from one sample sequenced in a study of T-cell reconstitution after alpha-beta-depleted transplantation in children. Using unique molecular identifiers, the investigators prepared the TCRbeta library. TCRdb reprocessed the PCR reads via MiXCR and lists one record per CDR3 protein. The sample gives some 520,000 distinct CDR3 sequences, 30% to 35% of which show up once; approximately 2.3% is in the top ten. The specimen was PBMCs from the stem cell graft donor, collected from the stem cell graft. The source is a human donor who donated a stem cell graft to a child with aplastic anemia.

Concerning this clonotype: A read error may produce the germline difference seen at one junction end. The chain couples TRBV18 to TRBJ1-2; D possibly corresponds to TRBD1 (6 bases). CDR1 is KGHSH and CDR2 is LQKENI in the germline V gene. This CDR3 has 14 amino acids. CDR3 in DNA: TGTGCCAGCTCACCTTCCGGGGGCAACTATGGCGACACCTTC. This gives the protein CASSPSGGNYGDTF.

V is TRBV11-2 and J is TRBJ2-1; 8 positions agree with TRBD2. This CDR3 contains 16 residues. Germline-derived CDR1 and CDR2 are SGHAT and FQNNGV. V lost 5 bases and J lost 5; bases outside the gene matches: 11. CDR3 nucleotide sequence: TGTGCCAGCAGCGGAGTAACCGGGACTAGGAACAATGAGCAGTTCTTC. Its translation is CASSGVTGTRNNEQFF. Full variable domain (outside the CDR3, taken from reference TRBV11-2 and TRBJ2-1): EAGVAQSPRYKIIEKRQSVAFWCNPISGHATLYWYQQILGQGPKLLIQFQNNGVVDDSQLPKDRFSAERLKGVDSTLKIQPAKLEDSAVYLCASSGVTGTRNNEQFFGPGTRLTVL.

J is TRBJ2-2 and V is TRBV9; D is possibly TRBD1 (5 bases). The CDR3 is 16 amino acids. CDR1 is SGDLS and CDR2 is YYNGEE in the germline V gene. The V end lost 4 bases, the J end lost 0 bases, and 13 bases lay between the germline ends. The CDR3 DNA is TGTGCCAGCAGCCCCGAGAAGGGGTCGAACACCGGGGAGCTGTTTTTT. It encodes CASSPEKGSNTGELFF.

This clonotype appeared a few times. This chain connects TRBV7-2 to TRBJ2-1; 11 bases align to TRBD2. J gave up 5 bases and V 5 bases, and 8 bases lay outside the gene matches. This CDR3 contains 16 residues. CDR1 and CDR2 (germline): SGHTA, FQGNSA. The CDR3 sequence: CASSTQLAGAHNEQFF. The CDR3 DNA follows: TGTGCCAGCAGCACACAACTAGCGGGAGCCCACAATGAGCAGTTCTTC.

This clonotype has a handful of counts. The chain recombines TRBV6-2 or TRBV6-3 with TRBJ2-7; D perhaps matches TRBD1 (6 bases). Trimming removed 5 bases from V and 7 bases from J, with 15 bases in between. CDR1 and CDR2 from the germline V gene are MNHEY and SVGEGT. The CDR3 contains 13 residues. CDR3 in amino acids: CASSQTGRREQYF. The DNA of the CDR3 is TGTGCCAGCAGTCAAACAGGGCGTCGGGAGCAGTACTTC.

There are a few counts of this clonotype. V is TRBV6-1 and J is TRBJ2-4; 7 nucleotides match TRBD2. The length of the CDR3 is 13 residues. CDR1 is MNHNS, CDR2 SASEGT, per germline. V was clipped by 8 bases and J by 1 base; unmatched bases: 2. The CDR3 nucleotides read TGTGCCAGCGGCGGGAGCGCCAAAAACATTCAGTACTTC. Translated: CASGGSAKNIQYF.

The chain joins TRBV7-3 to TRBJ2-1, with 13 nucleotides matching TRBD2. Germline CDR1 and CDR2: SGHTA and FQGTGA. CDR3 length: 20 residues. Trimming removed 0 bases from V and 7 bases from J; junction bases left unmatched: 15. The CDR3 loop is CASSLTSTSGRAGILNEQFF. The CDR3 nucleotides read TGTGCCAGCAGCTTAACTTCCACTAGCGGGAGGGCCGGAATACTGAATGAGCAGTTCTTC.

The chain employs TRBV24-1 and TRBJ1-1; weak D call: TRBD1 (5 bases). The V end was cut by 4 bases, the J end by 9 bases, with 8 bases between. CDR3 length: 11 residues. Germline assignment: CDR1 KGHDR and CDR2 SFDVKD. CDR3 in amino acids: CATSDGGKAFF. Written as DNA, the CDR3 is TGTGCCACCAGTGACGGGGGGAAAGCTTTCTTT.

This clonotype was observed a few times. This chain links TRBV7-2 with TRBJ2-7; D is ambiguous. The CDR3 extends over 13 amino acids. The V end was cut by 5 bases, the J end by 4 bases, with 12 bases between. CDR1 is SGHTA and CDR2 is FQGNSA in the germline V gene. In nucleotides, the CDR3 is TGTGCCAGCAGCCCCAGTCCGGGTTACGAGCAGTACTTC. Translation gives CASSPSPGYEQYF.

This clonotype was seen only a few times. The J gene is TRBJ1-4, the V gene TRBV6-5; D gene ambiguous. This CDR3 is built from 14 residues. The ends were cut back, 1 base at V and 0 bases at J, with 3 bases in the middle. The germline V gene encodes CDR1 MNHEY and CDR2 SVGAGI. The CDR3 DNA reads TGTGCCAGCAGTTACTGGGCAACTAATGAAAAACTGTTTTTT. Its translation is CASSYWATNEKLFF.

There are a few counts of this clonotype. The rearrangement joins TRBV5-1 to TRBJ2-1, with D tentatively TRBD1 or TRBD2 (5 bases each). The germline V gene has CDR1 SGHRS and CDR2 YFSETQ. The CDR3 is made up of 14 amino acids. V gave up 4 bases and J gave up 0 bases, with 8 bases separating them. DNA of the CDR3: TGCGCCAGCAGCCGGGACCACTCCTACAATGAGCAGTTCTTC. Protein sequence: CASSRDHSYNEQFF.

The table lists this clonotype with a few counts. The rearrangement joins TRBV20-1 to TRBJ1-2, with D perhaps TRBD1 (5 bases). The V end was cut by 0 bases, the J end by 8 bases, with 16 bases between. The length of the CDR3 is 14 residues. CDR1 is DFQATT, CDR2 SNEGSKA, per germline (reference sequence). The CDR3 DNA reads TGCAGTGCTAGAGATGGGGGGAGGCCGGACGGCTACACCTTC. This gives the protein CSARDGGRPDGYTF.

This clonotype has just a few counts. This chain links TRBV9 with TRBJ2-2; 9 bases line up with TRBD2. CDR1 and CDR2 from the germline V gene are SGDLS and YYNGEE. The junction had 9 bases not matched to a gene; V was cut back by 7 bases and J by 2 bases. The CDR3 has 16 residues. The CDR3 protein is CASGRGAGGNTGELFF. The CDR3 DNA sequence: TGTGCCAGCGGGAGGGGAGCGGGAGGTAACACCGGGGAGCTGTTTTTT. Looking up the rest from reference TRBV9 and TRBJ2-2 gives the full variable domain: DSGVTQTPKHLITATGQRVTLRCSPRSGDLSVYWYQQSLDQGLQFLIQYYNGEERAKGNILERFSAQQFPDLHSELNLSSLELGDSALYFCASGRGAGGNTGELFFGEGSRLTVL.

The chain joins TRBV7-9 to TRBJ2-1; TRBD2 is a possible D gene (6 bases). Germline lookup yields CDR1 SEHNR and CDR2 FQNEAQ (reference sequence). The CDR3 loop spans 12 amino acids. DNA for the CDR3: TGTACCTACCGGGACTCTTACAATGAGCAGTTCTTC. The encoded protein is CTYRDSYNEQFF.

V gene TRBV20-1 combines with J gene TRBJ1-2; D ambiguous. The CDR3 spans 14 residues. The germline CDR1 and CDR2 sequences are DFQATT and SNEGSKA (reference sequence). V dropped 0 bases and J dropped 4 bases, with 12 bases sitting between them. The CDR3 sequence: CSARDQAVGYGYTF. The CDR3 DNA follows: TGCAGTGCTAGAGATCAGGCAGTTGGCTATGGCTACACCTTC.

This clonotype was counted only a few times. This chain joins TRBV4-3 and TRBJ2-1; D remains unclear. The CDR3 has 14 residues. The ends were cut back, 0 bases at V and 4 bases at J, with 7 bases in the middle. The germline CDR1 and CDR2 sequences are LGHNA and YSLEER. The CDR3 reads CASSQDRLYNEQFF. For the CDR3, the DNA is TGCGCCAGCAGCCAAGATCGACTTTACAATGAGCAGTTCTTC.

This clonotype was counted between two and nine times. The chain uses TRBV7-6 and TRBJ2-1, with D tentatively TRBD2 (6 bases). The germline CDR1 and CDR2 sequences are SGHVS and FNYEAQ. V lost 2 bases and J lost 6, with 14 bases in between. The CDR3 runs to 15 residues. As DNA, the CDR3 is TGTGCCAGCAGCTTACAGGGAGGCTCTACCAATGAGCAGTTCTTC. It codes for CASSLQGGSTNEQFF.

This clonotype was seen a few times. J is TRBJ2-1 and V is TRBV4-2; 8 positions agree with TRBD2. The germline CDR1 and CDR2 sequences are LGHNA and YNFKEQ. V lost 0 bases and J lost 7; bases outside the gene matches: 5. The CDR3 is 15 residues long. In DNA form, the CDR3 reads TGTGCCAGCAGCCAAGATCGAGCGGGGGTAAATGAGCAGTTCTTC. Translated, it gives CASSQDRAGVNEQFF.

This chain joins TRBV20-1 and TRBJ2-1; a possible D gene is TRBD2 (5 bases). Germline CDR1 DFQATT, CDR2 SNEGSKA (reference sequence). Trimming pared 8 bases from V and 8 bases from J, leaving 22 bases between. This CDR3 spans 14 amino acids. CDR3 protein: CSPTILDLGDEQFF. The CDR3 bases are TGCAGTCCTACAATCCTTGACCTGGGAGATGAGCAGTTCTTC.

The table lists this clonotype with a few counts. CDR3 nucleotides: TGCAGCGTCGGACGGGGCTTGAACACTGAAGCTTTCTTT. It is translated as CSVGRGLNTEAFF. The rearrangement uses TRBV29-1 and TRBJ1-1, with D tentatively TRBD1 (5 bases). The CDR3 covers 13 residues. CDR1 SQVTM and CDR2 ANQGSEA come from the germline V gene. V was trimmed by 6 bases and J by 0 bases, leaving 11 bases between them.

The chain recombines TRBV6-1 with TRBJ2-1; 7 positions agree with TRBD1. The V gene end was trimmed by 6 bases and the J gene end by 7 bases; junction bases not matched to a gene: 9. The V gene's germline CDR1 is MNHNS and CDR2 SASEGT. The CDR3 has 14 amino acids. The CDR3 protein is CASSPNRGPNEQFF. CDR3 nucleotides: TGTGCCAGCAGCCCTAACAGGGGTCCGAATGAGCAGTTCTTC.

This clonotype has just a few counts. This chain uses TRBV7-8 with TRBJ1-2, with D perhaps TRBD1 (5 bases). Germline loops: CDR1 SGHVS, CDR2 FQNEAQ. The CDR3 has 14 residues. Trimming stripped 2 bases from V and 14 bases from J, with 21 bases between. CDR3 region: CASSLWGGTPVYTF. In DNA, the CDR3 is TGTGCCAGCAGCTTATGGGGGGGGACGCCTGTGTATACCTTC. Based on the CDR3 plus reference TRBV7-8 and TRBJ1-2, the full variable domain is GAGVSQSPRYKVAKRGQDVALRCDPISGHVSLFWYQQALGQGPEFLTYFQNEAQLDKSGLPSDRFFAERPEGSVSTLKIQRTQQEDSAVYLCASSLWGGTPVYTFGSGTRLTVV.

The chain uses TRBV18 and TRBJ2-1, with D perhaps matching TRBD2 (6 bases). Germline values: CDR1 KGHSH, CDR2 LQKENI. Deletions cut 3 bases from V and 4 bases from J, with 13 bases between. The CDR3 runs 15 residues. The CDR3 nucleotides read TGTGCCAGCTCACCTTTGAGCGGAGGGTACAATGAGCAGTTCTTC. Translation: CASSPLSGGYNEQFF.

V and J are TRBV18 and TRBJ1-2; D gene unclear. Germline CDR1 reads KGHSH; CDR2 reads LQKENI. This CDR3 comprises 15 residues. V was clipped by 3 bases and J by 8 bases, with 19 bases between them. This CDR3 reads CASSPTGTGQLGYTF. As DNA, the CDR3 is TGTGCCAGCTCACCGACCGGAACCGGGCAACTAGGCTACACCTTC.

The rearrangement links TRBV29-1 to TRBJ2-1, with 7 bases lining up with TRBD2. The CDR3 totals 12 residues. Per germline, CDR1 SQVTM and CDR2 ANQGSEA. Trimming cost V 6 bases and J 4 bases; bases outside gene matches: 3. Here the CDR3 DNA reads TGCAGCGTGGGGGGGGAGTACAATGAGCAGTTCTTC. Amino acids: CSVGGEYNEQFF.

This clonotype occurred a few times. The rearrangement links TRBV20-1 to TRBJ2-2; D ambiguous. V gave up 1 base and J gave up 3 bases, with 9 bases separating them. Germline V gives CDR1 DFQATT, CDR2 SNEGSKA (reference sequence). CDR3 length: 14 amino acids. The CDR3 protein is CSARGDSYTGELFF. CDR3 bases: TGCAGTGCTAGAGGCGACTCCTACACCGGGGAGCTGTTTTTT.

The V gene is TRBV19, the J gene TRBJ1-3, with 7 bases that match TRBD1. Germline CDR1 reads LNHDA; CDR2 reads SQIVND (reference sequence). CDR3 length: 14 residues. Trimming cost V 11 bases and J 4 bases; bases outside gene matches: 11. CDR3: CAVLRTGRGNTIYF. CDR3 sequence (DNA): TGTGCCGTACTCAGGACAGGCCGAGGAAACACCATATATTTT.

The CDR3 loop is CASSLKGPDTQYF. CDR3 nucleotides: TGTGCCAGCAGTCTGAAGGGGCCAGATACGCAGTATTTT. This chain joins TRBV7-2 and TRBJ2-3, with D possibly being TRBD1 (5 bases). The CDR3 consists of 13 residues. Trimming cost V 6 bases and J 4 bases, with 11 bases left between them. Germline values: CDR1 SGHTA, CDR2 FQGNSA.

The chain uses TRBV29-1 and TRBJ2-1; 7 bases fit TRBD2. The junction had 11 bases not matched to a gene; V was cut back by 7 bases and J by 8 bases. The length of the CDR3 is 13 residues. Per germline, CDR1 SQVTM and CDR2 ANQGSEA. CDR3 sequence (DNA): TGCAGCGCTGGGGCGGGAGAGGGGTATGAGCAGTTCTTC. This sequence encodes CSAGAGEGYEQFF.